Here is one T cell receptor (beta chain) with its context. Arm-PCR of CDR3 regions and iRepertoire HTBI primers were used to build TCR beta libraries. TCRdb redid the calling of the multiplex PCR reads with MiXCR, one entry per CDR3 protein. The repertoire includes about half a million distinct CDR3 sequences, about 11% of them detected once, and almost 9% sits in the top ten. This record belongs to a study of regulatory T cells in long-lasting Graves disease. The time point was: newly diagnosed GD, antithyroid drugs for less than 3 months. Following extraction of RNA from PBMCs, that RNA was used to make the TCR library. The same data also contributed to another study, on T cells in Graves' hyperthyroidism and ophthalmopathy. That source notes: Graves' hyperthyroidism showing no ophthalmopathy progression within 18 months was considered stable.

This sequence was found in a woman aged 25-40 years with Graves disease. Sequencing was performed on peripheral blood mononuclear cells (PBMCs), taken at new diagnosis, from a patient treated with antithyroid drugs.

The CDR3: CASSISPYGYTF. CDR3 coding DNA: TGTGCCAGTAGTATTTCTCCATATGGCTACACCTTC. The chain is built from TRBV19 and TRBJ1-2; no clear D. The germline CDR1 and CDR2 sequences are LNHDA and SQIVND (reference sequence). Trimming shortened V by 3 bases and J by 5 bases, and 7 bases separated the two germline ends. This CDR3 has 12 amino acids.